One and the same sample provided the 6 T cell receptor beta chains below, sequenced in a study of T cells in Graves' hyperthyroidism and ophthalmopathy. The TCR beta CDR3 regions underwent amplification using RNA transcripts as the source. The primer set for the first-round RT-PCR of the TCR CDR3 was HTBI. TCRdb ran MiXCR on the multiplex PCR reads and lists one entry per CDR3 protein. The sample consists of about 250,000 distinct CDR3 sequences, around 24% of them appearing once. Specimen: blood. The receptors stem from a woman aged 40 to 55 with Graves' ophthalmopathy.

This clonotype was picked up many times. Being one base from a much bigger clone, this may be a read error. The gene calls are TRBV27 and TRBJ2-2; 12 nucleotides align to TRBD2. Per the germline V gene, CDR1 is MNHEY and CDR2 is SMNVEV (reference sequence). CDR3 length: 16 amino acids. CDR3 in amino acids: CASSLKLAGGHGELLF. CDR3 in DNA: TGTGCCAGCAGTTTGAAACTAGCGGGAGGACACGGGGAGCTGTTATTT.

The V call is TRBV12-3 or TRBV12-4, the J call TRBJ1-1; maybe TRBD1 (6 bases). Trimming shortened V by 5 bases and J by 4 bases, and 14 bases separated the two germline ends. The CDR3 runs 14 residues. CDR3 region: CASSIPGTSTEAFF. The CDR3, as DNA: TGTGCCAGCAGTATTCCCGGGACATCCACTGAAGCTTTCTTT.

This clonotype was recorded many times. The gene calls are TRBV5-1 and TRBJ1-5; perhaps TRBD1 as D (5 bases). Germline V gene data show CDR1 as SGHRS and CDR2 as YFSETQ. V shed 1 base and J shed 3 bases, with 14 bases lying between them. The CDR3 is made up of 16 amino acids. The CDR3 sequence is CASSLQGPENNQPQHF. The CDR3 nucleotides read TGCGCCAGCAGCTTGCAGGGTCCTGAAAACAATCAGCCCCAGCATTTT.

This clonotype was seen at least ten times. This clone may be a read error of a much larger clone one base away. The J gene is TRBJ2-7, the V gene TRBV28; the D is unclear. The CDR3 spans 14 residues. Germline CDR1 MDHEN, CDR2 SYDVKM. In DNA form, the CDR3 reads TGTGCCAGCAGTCCCTTCGGGTCAGCCTACGGGCAGTACTTC. Translated, it gives CASSPFGSAYGQYF.

In this sample, this clonotype turned up many times. V and J are TRBV30 and TRBJ1-5; TRBD1 matches at 10 bases. The CDR3 length is 16 residues. The V gene end was trimmed by 5 bases and the J gene end by 2 bases; junction bases not matched to a gene: 9. Per the germline V gene, CDR1 is GTSNPN and CDR2 is SVGIG (reference sequence). The CDR3 spells CAWGLKTGGGNQPQHF. For the CDR3, the DNA is TGTGCCTGGGGCTTGAAGACAGGGGGCGGCAATCAGCCCCAGCATTTT.

The chain has TRBV20-1 and TRBJ2-7, with unresolved D. V shed 6 bases and J shed 4 bases, with 13 bases lying between them. Germline values: CDR1 DFQATT, CDR2 SNEGSKA (reference sequence). The CDR3 has 12 residues. CDR3 protein: CSARVGSYEQYF. The CDR3, as DNA: TGCAGTGCCCGGGTGGGATCTTACGAGCAGTACTTC.